The 25 T cell receptor beta chains presented below share a single source sample, sequenced in a study of shared clonotypes between healthy human individuals. Assay: immunoSEQ multiplex PCR; the TCRdb copy retains only in-frame clones and omits some. The table has roughly 2 million clones, roughly 95% seen once; the top ten hold less than 0.15%. Input material: naive CD4+ T cells sorted from blood. Subset denoted: CD45RA+ positively selected. These receptors were taken from a man aged 18 to 30 in good health.

The chain couples TRBV28 to TRBJ2-7; possible D gene TRBD1, 5 bases. Germline loops: CDR1 MDHEN, CDR2 SYDVKM. V lost 5 bases to trimming and J lost 0 bases, with 17 bases between them. This CDR3 is 16 amino acids long. CDR3 residues: CASSPPTVLSSYEQYF. CDR3 bases: TGTGCCAGCAGTCCCCCGACAGTATTAAGCTCCTACGAGCAGTACTTC.

J is TRBJ1-3 and V is TRBV7-6; 11 bases align to TRBD1. The CDR3 extends over 18 amino acids. V lost 1 base and J lost 0; bases outside the gene matches: 5. Germline loops: CDR1 SGHVS, CDR2 FNYEAQ. The DNA for the CDR3 is TGTGCCAGCAGCTTAGGGACAGGGGGCGTAAGCTCTGGAAACACCATATATTTT. It specifies CASSLGTGGVSSGNTIYF. Filled out from reference TRBV7-6 and TRBJ1-3, the complete variable domain reads GAGVSQSPRYKVTKRGQDVALRCDPISGHVSLYWYRQALGQGPEFLTYFNYEAQQDKSGLPNDRFSAERPEGSISTLTIQRTEQRDSAMYRCASSLGTGGVSSGNTIYFGEGSWLTVV.

The chain employs TRBV29-1 and TRBJ1-1; D is undetermined. CDR3 length equals 13 residues. Germline CDR1 SQVTM, CDR2 ANQGSEA. V was cut by 7 bases and J by 3 bases, with 15 bases left in between. This chain's CDR3 is CSARRGTDTEAFF. Here the CDR3 DNA reads TGCAGCGCCCGCCGGGGAACGGACACTGAAGCTTTCTTT.

The chain couples TRBV5-1 to TRBJ2-7, with a possible D match to TRBD2 (5 bases). This CDR3 region has 14 residues. Looked up from germline, CDR1 is SGHRS and CDR2 is YFSETQ. Trimming removed 5 bases at V and 1 base at J, with 13 bases between. The CDR3 sequence is CASSFGLESYEQYF. For the CDR3, the DNA is TGCGCCAGCAGTTTTGGACTGGAATCCTACGAGCAGTACTTC. The full variable domain, in which reference TRBV5-1 and TRBJ2-7 provide the parts outside the CDR3, is KAGVTQTPRYLIKTRGQQVTLSCSPISGHRSVSWYQQTPGQGLQFLFEYFSETQRNKGNFPGRFSGRQFSNSRSEMNVSTLELGDSALYLCASSFGLESYEQYFGPGTRLTVT.

The rearrangement joins TRBV30 to TRBJ1-2, with TRBD1 matching over 7 bases. J gave up 8 bases and V 4 bases, and 13 bases lay outside the gene matches. The CDR3 runs to 14 residues. In germline, CDR1 is GTSNPN, CDR2 SVGIG (reference sequence). The CDR3 is CAWKTGTATGGYTF. DNA for the CDR3: TGTGCCTGGAAAACCGGGACAGCCACCGGGGGCTACACCTTC.

Notes on this clone: Different DNA sequences within this sample yield the same CDR3. The gene calls are TRBV30 and TRBJ1-2, with TRBD1 as a possible D gene (6 bases). Germline V gene lookup returns CDR1 GTSNPN and CDR2 SVGIG (reference sequence). The CDR3 contains 11 residues. V lost 3 bases and J lost 5, with 7 bases in between. Here the CDR3 reads CAWSRGYGYTF. DNA for the CDR3: TGTGCCTGGAGCAGGGGTTATGGCTACACCTTC.

The CDR3 DNA is TGTGCCAGTAGCTGGGGACAGCGGGAGCAGTACTTC. It encodes CASSWGQREQYF. The J gene is TRBJ2-7, the V gene TRBV19; the match to TRBD1 covers 7 bases. This CDR3 contains 12 residues. Germline V gene sequence: CDR1 LNHDA, CDR2 SQIVND (reference sequence). The ends lost 6 bases at V and 7 bases at J; junction bases unmatched: 6.

The chain recombines TRBV11-3 with TRBJ1-3; 8 nucleotides align to TRBD1. The CDR3 runs to 15 residues. The germline V gene has CDR1 SGHNT and CDR2 YENEEA. Trimming took 0 bases from V and 3 from J; bases not matched to a gene: 1. CDR3 region: CASSLDGTGGNTIYF. Written as DNA, the CDR3 is TGTGCCAGCAGCTTAGACGGGACAGGTGGAAACACCATATATTTT.

This CDR3 reads CASSLLTSGANVLTF. The CDR3 nucleotides read TGCGCCAGCAGCTTGTTAACCTCTGGGGCCAACGTCCTGACTTTC. This chain links TRBV5-1 with TRBJ2-6, with D uncertain. CDR3 length: 15 residues. CDR1 SGHRS and CDR2 YFSETQ come from the germline V gene. V was shortened by 1 base and J by 0 bases, with 5 bases between the two germline ends. The variable domain in full, with the rest retrieved from reference TRBV5-1 and TRBJ2-6, is KAGVTQTPRYLIKTRGQQVTLSCSPISGHRSVSWYQQTPGQGLQFLFEYFSETQRNKGNFPGRFSGRQFSNSRSEMNVSTLELGDSALYLCASSLLTSGANVLTFGAGSRLTVL.

The chain uses TRBV11-1 and TRBJ1-1; the D is unclear. This CDR3 contains 15 residues. V was clipped by 1 base and J by 2 bases, with 11 bases between them. Per the germline V gene, CDR1 is SGHAT and CDR2 is FQDESV (reference sequence). The CDR3 protein is CASSLDSRGNTEAFF. DNA of the CDR3: TGTGCCAGCAGCTTAGATAGCCGGGGAAACACTGAAGCTTTCTTT. The whole variable domain, remainder taken from reference TRBV11-1 and TRBJ1-1, is EAEVAQSPRYKITEKSQAVAFWCDPISGHATLYWYRQILGQGPELLVQFQDESVVDDSQLPKDRFSAERLKGVDSTLKIQPAELGDSAMYLCASSLDSRGNTEAFFGQGTRLTVV.

CDR3 region: CASEAGFSAFF. CDR3 DNA sequence: TGTGCCAGCGAGGCGGGTTTCTCAGCTTTCTTT. The chain carries TRBV28 and TRBJ1-1, with D unresolved. The CDR3 runs 11 residues. CDR1 and CDR2 from the germline V gene are MDHEN and SYDVKM. V was pared by 8 bases and J by 10 bases, with 14 bases between.

J is TRBJ2-1 and V is TRBV29-1; 10 bases fit TRBD2. The CDR3 spans 14 residues. Unmatched junction bases numbered 8, after V lost 4 bases and J lost 8 bases. CDR1 and CDR2 (germline): SQVTM, ANQGSEA. The CDR3 loop is CSVGSSGRRDEQFF. CDR3 bases: TGCAGCGTTGGGTCTAGCGGGAGAAGAGATGAGCAGTTCTTC.

On this clone: Additional DNA sequences in this sample encode the identical CDR3. This sequence joins TRBV7-3 and TRBJ2-7, with 11 nucleotides matching TRBD1. Trimming at V came to 4 bases and at J to 4 bases, leaving 0 bases not matched to a gene. This CDR3 comprises 13 residues. Germline CDR1 is SGHTA and CDR2 is FQGTGA. The CDR3 region is CASSWDRGYEQYF. CDR3 sequence (DNA): TGTGCCAGCAGCTGGGACAGGGGGTACGAGCAGTACTTC.

This chain links TRBV2 with TRBJ1-5; perhaps TRBD1 as D (5 bases). Germline V gene lookup returns CDR1 SNHLY and CDR2 FYNNEI. Trimming left V 6 bases short and J 3 bases short, with 9 bases between. CDR3 length: 13 amino acids. The CDR3 nucleotides read TGTGCCAGCAGAGACGGACACAATCAGCCCCAGCATTTT. It yields the protein CASRDGHNQPQHF. The complete variable domain, with remaining parts taken from reference TRBV2 and TRBJ1-5, reads EPEVTQTPSHQVTQMGQEVILRCVPISNHLYFYWYRQILGQKVEFLVSFYNNEISEKSEIFDDQFSVERPDGSNFTLKIRSTKLEDSAMYFCASRDGHNQPQHFGDGTRLSIL.

The rearrangement uses TRBV10-3 and TRBJ1-1; weak D call: TRBD1 (5 bases). Trimming took off 9 bases at V and 3 bases at J, with 8 bases between the two ends. CDR1 is ENHRY and CDR2 is SYGVKD in the germline V gene. The CDR3 totals 11 residues. The CDR3, as DNA: TGTGCCATGAAAGGGGACACTGAAGCTTTCTTT. The encoded protein is CAMKGDTEAFF.

The chain combines TRBV5-1 with TRBJ2-2; 12 nucleotides align to TRBD2. Germline V gives CDR1 SGHRS, CDR2 YFSETQ. V gave up 6 bases and J gave up 5 bases; unmatched junction bases: 5. The CDR3 runs to 15 residues. The CDR3 loop reads CASIETSGRTGELFF. CDR3 bases: TGCGCCAGCATCGAAACTAGCGGGAGGACCGGGGAGCTGTTTTTT. The complete variable domain, with remaining parts taken from reference TRBV5-1 and TRBJ2-2, reads KAGVTQTPRYLIKTRGQQVTLSCSPISGHRSVSWYQQTPGQGLQFLFEYFSETQRNKGNFPGRFSGRQFSNSRSEMNVSTLELGDSALYLCASIETSGRTGELFFGEGSRLTVL.

This chain uses TRBV10-1 with TRBJ2-1, with D perhaps given as TRBD1 or TRBD2 (5 bases each). The CDR3 extends over 15 amino acids. With 4 bases removed from V and 4 bases from J, the gap between germline ends came to 14 bases. Germline assignment: CDR1 WNHNN and CDR2 SYGVQD (reference sequence). This CDR3 is CASSGDRGPYNEQFF. The CDR3 bases are TGCGCCAGCAGTGGGGACCGCGGCCCTTACAATGAGCAGTTCTTC.

The rearrangement joins TRBV7-2 to TRBJ1-1, with 9 bases identical to TRBD1. CDR3 length: 13 amino acids. V gave up 0 bases and J gave up 8 bases; unmatched junction bases: 1. The germline gives CDR1 SGHTA, CDR2 FQGNSA. CDR3 bases: TGTGCCAGCAGCTTAGCGGGACAGGGAGAAGCTTTCTTT. It specifies CASSLAGQGEAFF.

This clone occurred once. The chain joins TRBV2 to TRBJ2-5; 12 bases line up with TRBD2. Losses at the gene ends were 5 bases for V and 4 bases for J; bases not matched to a gene: 5. Germline loops: CDR1 SNHLY, CDR2 FYNNEI. The CDR3 contains 15 residues. In DNA form, the CDR3 reads TGTGCCAGCAGTCCTAGCGGGGGGGCTGGAGAGACCCAGTACTTC. Translating gives CASSPSGGAGETQYF. The variable domain in full, with the rest retrieved from reference TRBV2 and TRBJ2-5, is EPEVTQTPSHQVTQMGQEVILRCVPISNHLYFYWYRQILGQKVEFLVSFYNNEISEKSEIFDDQFSVERPDGSNFTLKIRSTKLEDSAMYFCASSPSGGAGETQYFGPGTRLLVL.

This clone was counted once. The genes are TRBV20-1 and TRBJ2-3; no clear D. Per germline, CDR1 DFQATT and CDR2 SNEGSKA (reference sequence). The CDR3 spans 11 residues. The germline V and J ends were trimmed by 8 bases and 6 bases, with 12 bases remaining between them. DNA for the CDR3: TGCAGTACTCCCTTCGGGGATACGCAGTATTTT. This sequence encodes CSTPFGDTQYF.

The V call is TRBV7-9, the J call TRBJ1-6; the match to TRBD1 covers 7 bases. With 5 bases clipped from V and 7 bases from J, the junction kept 8 bases outside the gene matches. This CDR3 has 15 residues. CDR1 and CDR2 (germline): SEHNR, FQNEAQ (reference sequence). The CDR3 spells CASSHWDSSNSPLHF. The CDR3 DNA reads as TGTGCCAGCAGCCATTGGGACAGCTCCAATTCACCCCTCCACTTT.

The rearrangement joins TRBV6-1 to TRBJ2-3; D unresolved. The CDR3 consists of 12 residues. The germline V and J ends were trimmed by 2 bases and 8 bases, with 8 bases remaining between them. The germline V gene encodes CDR1 MNHNS and CDR2 SASEGT. CDR3 protein: CASSERVGTQYF. DNA of the CDR3: TGTGCCAGCAGTGAAAGGGTCGGTACGCAGTATTTT.

J is TRBJ1-4 and V is TRBV28, with 8 bases aligning to TRBD1. The CDR3 consists of 15 residues. V shed 7 bases and J 6 bases; nucleotides not matched to a gene: 10. The germline CDR1 and CDR2 sequences are MDHEN and SYDVKM. The CDR3 nucleotides are TGTGCCAGCATGCAGGGGGCGCTTGGGCATGAAAAACTGTTTTTT. Protein sequence: CASMQGALGHEKLFF.

V is TRBV28 and J is TRBJ1-1; D is unclear. This CDR3 has 12 residues. V lost 5 bases to trimming and J lost 7 bases, with 11 bases between them. Germline V gene lookup returns CDR1 MDHEN and CDR2 SYDVKM. In nucleotides, the CDR3 is TGTGCCAGCAGTCCCCGGTTCGGTGAAGCTTTCTTT. Protein sequence: CASSPRFGEAFF. The variable domain in full, with the rest retrieved from reference TRBV28 and TRBJ1-1, is DVKVTQSSRYLVKRTGEKVFLECVQDMDHENMFWYRQDPGLGLRLIYFSYDVKMKEKGDIPEGYSVSREKKERFSLILESASTNQTSMYLCASSPRFGEAFFGQGTRLTVV.

The V call is TRBV7-3, the J call TRBJ1-6; D not certain. CDR1 SGHTA and CDR2 FQGTGA come from the germline V gene. The CDR3 contains 16 residues. Trimming shortened V by 3 bases and J by 4 bases, and 13 bases separated the two germline ends. CDR3 amino acids: CASSLDEPRYNSPLHF. CDR3 DNA: TGTGCCAGCAGCTTGGACGAACCACGGTATAATTCACCCCTCCACTTT. The variable domain in full, with the rest retrieved from reference TRBV7-3 and TRBJ1-6, is GAGVSQTPSNKVTEKGKYVELRCDPISGHTALYWYRQSLGQGPEFLIYFQGTGAADDSGLPNDRFFAVRPEGSVSTLKIQRTERGDSAVYLCASSLDEPRYNSPLHFGNGTRLTVT.